The T cell receptor (beta chain) under discussion was sequenced for a study of blood T cell repertoires in COVID-19. In the study overall: The study drew acute and convalescent COVID-19 samples from the United States, Italy and Spain. The cDNA or gDNA used as material had been derived from T cells, B-cell-depleted T cells, or PBMCs.

Only in-frame clones appear in the TCRdb table, and some are missing; sequencing was by immunoSEQ multiplex PCR. The profile shows around 280,000 clones, 70% to 90% of them singletons. The CDR3 has 12 amino acids. V was cut by 4 bases and J by 8 bases, with 11 bases left in between. Per germline, CDR1 SGDLS and CDR2 YYNGEE. This receptor was identified in a woman in her twenties or thirties who had recovered from COVID-19. J is TRBJ2-3 and V is TRBV9; D possibly corresponds to TRBD2 (5 bases). The sequencing input was peripheral blood. As DNA, the CDR3 is TGTGCCAGCAGCACCTTAGGAGGTACGCAGTATTTT. Protein: CASSTLGGTQYF.